Listed below are T cell receptor beta chains from one sample, sequenced in a study of beta chain features in type 1 diabetes. Assay: immunoSEQ multiplex PCR; the TCRdb copy retains only in-frame clones and omits some. The sample records 350,000 to 450,000 clones, 14% being singletons. Sequenced sample: naive CD4+ T cells from blood. The receptors stem from a man younger than 40 in good health. Each CDR3 is given with its conserved first and last residue. The order of the fields is V gene, clone size, D gene, J gene, CDR3 DNA, CDR3 protein. D genes are given only for firm matches. Clone size is not always given. Where it is, it says once, few, many or a class for expanded clones.

V gene: TRBV7-9
clone size: few
D gene: .
J gene: TRBJ2-3
CDR3 DNA: TGTGCCAGCAGCGCCCGACCAGATACGCAGTATTTT
CDR3 protein: CASSARPDTQYF

V gene: TRBV5-1
clone size: few
D gene: TRBD2
J gene: TRBJ2-1
CDR3 DNA: TGCGCCAGCAGCCTGCCTTCGGGACTAGCTACCTACAATGAGCAGTTCTTC
CDR3 protein: CASSLPSGLATYNEQFF

V gene: TRBV7-9
clone size: few
D gene: .
J gene: TRBJ1-3
CDR3 DNA: TGTGCCAGCAGCCTCGCGGGAGCTGGAAACACCATATATTTT
CDR3 protein: CASSLAGAGNTIYF

V gene: TRBV7-2
clone size: .
D gene: TRBD1
J gene: TRBJ2-4
CDR3 DNA: TGTGCCAGCAGCTTAGGGGCGGGACAGGGGTACATTCAGTACTTC
CDR3 protein: CASSLGAGQGYIQYF

V gene: TRBV2
clone size: .
D gene: .
J gene: TRBJ1-6
CDR3 DNA: TGTGCCAGCAGCGAGGGGAGAACCTATAATTCACCCCTCCACTTT
CDR3 protein: CASSEGRTYNSPLHF

V gene: TRBV5-4
clone size: .
D gene: TRBD2
J gene: TRBJ2-1
CDR3 DNA: TGTGCCAGCAGCCCTGGACTAGCGGGGGGCCGGAATGAGCAGTTCTTC
CDR3 protein: CASSPGLAGGRNEQFF

V gene: TRBV30
clone size: .
D gene: TRBD1
J gene: TRBJ2-2
CDR3 DNA: TGTGCCGGAAGTACAGGGGCGAACACCGGGGAGCTGTTTTTT
CDR3 protein: CAGSTGANTGELFF

V gene: TRBV6-6
clone size: .
D gene: .
J gene: TRBJ1-2
CDR3 DNA: TGTGCCAGCAGTTACGGCGGGGACTATGGCTACACCTTC
CDR3 protein: CASSYGGDYGYTF

V gene: TRBV15
clone size: .
D gene: TRBD2
J gene: TRBJ2-1
CDR3 DNA: TGTGCCACCAGCAGCCGGACTAGCGGCAATAGGAATGAGCAGTTCTTC
CDR3 protein: CATSSRTSGNRNEQFF

V gene: TRBV6-5
clone size: .
D gene: .
J gene: TRBJ1-1
CDR3 DNA: TGTGCCACCCAGATGAACACTGAAGCTTTCTTT
CDR3 protein: CATQMNTEAFF

V gene: TRBV30
clone size: few
D gene: .
J gene: TRBJ1-1
CDR3 DNA: TGTGCCTGGAGTAATTCCGGGGGGCGATGGAACACTGAAGCTTTCTTT
CDR3 protein: CAWSNSGGRWNTEAFF

V gene: TRBV7-2
clone size: few
D gene: TRBD2
J gene: TRBJ2-1
CDR3 DNA: TGTGCCAGCAGCTTAGTAGCGACTAGCAACAATGAGCAGTTCTTC
CDR3 protein: CASSLVATSNNEQFF

V gene: TRBV12-5
clone size: few
D gene: TRBD2
J gene: TRBJ2-4
CDR3 DNA: TGTGCTAGTGGTTTGGTACCGCTAGCGGGGGCGGTAAACATTCAGTACTTC
CDR3 protein: CASGLVPLAGAVNIQYF

V gene: TRBV5-6
clone size: few
D gene: .
J gene: TRBJ2-5
CDR3 DNA: TGTGCCAGCAGTTTCACTAGCAGACAAGAGACCCAGTACTTC
CDR3 protein: CASSFTSRQETQYF

V gene: TRBV15
clone size: .
D gene: TRBD2
J gene: TRBJ2-3
CDR3 DNA: TGTGCCACCAGCAGGGAAGGACTAGCGGGAGGGCCGCAGTATTTT
CDR3 protein: CATSREGLAGGPQYF

V gene: TRBV5-1
clone size: .
D gene: .
J gene: TRBJ2-7
CDR3 DNA: TGCGCCAGCAGCAGTTCCGGGACCGCGGCCCCCGAGCAGTACTTC
CDR3 protein: CASSSSGTAAPEQYF

V gene: TRBV4-2
clone size: .
D gene: TRBD1
J gene: TRBJ1-2
CDR3 DNA: TGTGCCAGCAGCCATCGCACAGGGGATGAGGGCTACACCTTC
CDR3 protein: CASSHRTGDEGYTF

V gene: TRBV7-6
clone size: few
D gene: .
J gene: TRBJ2-3
CDR3 DNA: TGTGCCAGCAGCCTCCTCGCAGATACGCAGTATTTT
CDR3 protein: CASSLLADTQYF

V gene: TRBV4-1
clone size: .
D gene: .
J gene: TRBJ2-5
CDR3 DNA: TGCGCCAGCAGCCAAGGGGTTGGAAGGGAGACCCAGTACTTC
CDR3 protein: CASSQGVGRETQYF

V gene: TRBV27
clone size: few
D gene: .
J gene: TRBJ1-2
CDR3 DNA: TGTGCCAGCAGTTTATCCGCAGGGTACAACTATGGCTACACCTTC
CDR3 protein: CASSLSAGYNYGYTF

V gene: TRBV29-1
clone size: .
D gene: .
J gene: TRBJ2-1
CDR3 DNA: TGCAGCGTAATGACAGGCGGCGATGAGCAGTTCTTC
CDR3 protein: CSVMTGGDEQFF

V gene: TRBV6-5
clone size: few
D gene: .
J gene: TRBJ2-3
CDR3 DNA: TGTGCCAGCAGCAGACAGTTCACAGATACGCAGTATTTT
CDR3 protein: CASSRQFTDTQYF

V gene: TRBV7-9
clone size: .
D gene: .
J gene: TRBJ1-6
CDR3 DNA: TGTGCCAGCAGCCCCCGGACAGCGGTGTCACCCCTCCACTTT
CDR3 protein: CASSPRTAVSPLHF

V gene: TRBV29-1
clone size: .
D gene: .
J gene: TRBJ2-7
CDR3 DNA: TGCAGCGTGGCGGGACAGCCCTACGAGCAGTACTTC
CDR3 protein: CSVAGQPYEQYF

V gene: TRBV18
clone size: .
D gene: TRBD1
J gene: TRBJ2-4
CDR3 DNA: TGTGCCAGCTCACGATCCCCGCCGGGACAGAGATCTCTAGCCAAAAACATTCAGTACTTC
CDR3 protein: CASSRSPPGQRSLAKNIQYF

V gene: TRBV10-3
clone size: .
D gene: .
J gene: TRBJ2-2
CDR3 DNA: TGTGCCATCAGTTTCGCAGGGGCCGCAGGCGGGGAGCTGTTTTTT
CDR3 protein: CAISFAGAAGGELFF

V gene: TRBV7-2
clone size: few
D gene: TRBD2
J gene: TRBJ2-1
CDR3 DNA: TGTGCCAGCAGCTATATAGCGGGGGGGCTATACAATGAGCAGTTCTTC
CDR3 protein: CASSYIAGGLYNEQFF

V gene: TRBV6-6
clone size: .
D gene: .
J gene: TRBJ2-5
CDR3 DNA: TGTGCCAGCAGTTACTCGGAGGCCTTCCCAGACTTC
CDR3 protein: CASSYSEAFPDF

V gene: TRBV6-4
clone size: .
D gene: .
J gene: TRBJ2-1
CDR3 DNA: TGTGCCAGCAGTGACCACATAAGGAATGAGCAGTTCTTC
CDR3 protein: CASSDHIRNEQFF

V gene: TRBV18
clone size: .
D gene: .
J gene: TRBJ2-2
CDR3 DNA: TGTGCCAGCTCACCGCGCCCCGGCCCGAACACCGGGGAGCTGTTTTTT
CDR3 protein: CASSPRPGPNTGELFF

V gene: TRBV7-9
clone size: few
D gene: TRBD2
J gene: TRBJ2-5
CDR3 DNA: TGTGCCAGCAGCTCCCCAGCGGGAGTGGGTGAGACCCAGTACTTC
CDR3 protein: CASSSPAGVGETQYF

V gene: TRBV9
clone size: few
D gene: .
J gene: TRBJ1-2
CDR3 DNA: TGTGCCAGCAGCCCAGTGGGGGCGGCTAACTATGGCTACACCTTC
CDR3 protein: CASSPVGAANYGYTF

V gene: TRBV19
clone size: .
D gene: .
J gene: TRBJ2-1
CDR3 DNA: TGTGCCAGTAGTGTGAGAGACAATGAGCAGTTCTTC
CDR3 protein: CASSVRDNEQFF

V gene: TRBV2
clone size: few
D gene: .
J gene: TRBJ2-7
CDR3 DNA: TGTGCCAGCAGTGAAAGGCTAGGGATTCAGTACTTC
CDR3 protein: CASSERLGIQYF

V gene: TRBV25-1
clone size: .
D gene: .
J gene: TRBJ1-2
CDR3 DNA: TGTGCCAGCAGTGGAGGTAGGAGAACTAACTATGGCTACACCTTC
CDR3 protein: CASSGGRRTNYGYTF

V gene: TRBV30
clone size: many
D gene: .
J gene: TRBJ1-2
CDR3 DNA: TGTGCCTGGAGCGTGGGAGTACGGAATGGCTACACCTTC
CDR3 protein: CAWSVGVRNGYTF

V gene: TRBV7-9
clone size: few
D gene: TRBD1
J gene: TRBJ2-7
CDR3 DNA: TGTGCCAGCAGCCCGGAGACAGGGTCCTCCTACGAGCAGTACTTC
CDR3 protein: CASSPETGSSYEQYF

V gene: TRBV2
clone size: few
D gene: .
J gene: TRBJ2-1
CDR3 DNA: TGTGCCAGCAGGGCCCCAGTTGCCTACAATGAGCAGTTCTTC
CDR3 protein: CASRAPVAYNEQFF

V gene: TRBV28
clone size: .
D gene: .
J gene: TRBJ2-3
CDR3 DNA: TGTGCCAGCAGCAGGTTGGGGAGTGGGTATTTT
CDR3 protein: CASSRLGSGYF

V gene: TRBV5-1
clone size: few
D gene: .
J gene: TRBJ2-5
CDR3 DNA: TGCGCCAGCAGCTTGGATCAAGAGACCCAGTACTTC
CDR3 protein: CASSLDQETQYF

V gene: TRBV10-2
clone size: .
D gene: .
J gene: TRBJ1-3
CDR3 DNA: TGCGCCAGCAGACCTACTCCTGATCTCGGAAACACCATATATTTT
CDR3 protein: CASRPTPDLGNTIYF

V gene: TRBV7-2
clone size: few
D gene: TRBD2
J gene: TRBJ2-3
CDR3 DNA: TGTGCCAGCAGCTTAATCCCAGCGGGAGTGCGGTTGGATTTT
CDR3 protein: CASSLIPAGVRLDF

V gene: TRBV7-2
clone size: .
D gene: .
J gene: TRBJ2-7
CDR3 DNA: TGTGCCAGCAGCTCCGGACTTTACGAGCAGTACTTC
CDR3 protein: CASSSGLYEQYF